The subject of this entry is one T cell receptor beta chain. Germline V CDR1 and CDR2: MGHRA, YSYEKL. CDR3 length: 20 amino acids. Trimming pared 0 bases from V and 0 bases from J, leaving 21 bases between. A J-beta primer mix and a sample-barcoded 5' primer were used in a second PCR of about 7 to 11 cycles. TCRdb re-derived calls from the 5' RACE reads in MiXCR, one entry per CDR3 protein. The data show about 1.5 million distinct CDR3 sequences, under 55% seen once. The data are from a study of blood T cells in healthy people across ages. Every donor contributed around 10 milliliters of peripheral blood by blood draw.

Sample: blood. The TCR was taken from a woman under 30 in good health. The chain couples TRBV4-1 to TRBJ2-4, with a weak D call TRBD1 (6 bases). CDR3: CASSQEGRGNWELAKNIQYF. Here the CDR3 DNA reads TGCGCCAGCAGCCAAGAGGGCAGGGGTAACTGGGAACTAGCCAAAAACATTCAGTACTTC.